This T cell receptor beta chain was recorded in a study of OX40 agonist ivuxolimab in advanced cancers. Study at large: While on treatment, patients had intravenous ivuxolimab at 0.01 to 10 mg/kg every 2 weeks. The study's findings and limits: Both CD4+ and CD8+ T cell populations in blood had undergone clonal expansion by week 6 at 0.1 to 3.0 mg/kg. There were, on average, more expanded clones in CD8+ T cells than in CD4+.

To note about this clone: The antigen is undetermined.

Baseline was the first blood sampling point, followed by cycle 4 day 1 and cycle 7 day 1. CDR1 is SEHNR and CDR2 is FQNEAQ in the germline V gene (reference sequence). This CDR3 is built from 11 residues. Trimming stripped 7 bases from V and 1 base from J, with 4 bases between. Produced via immunoSEQ multiplex PCR; TCRdb's table is partial and in-frame only. The sample has some 87,000 clones, over 80% seen once. V is TRBV7-9 and J is TRBJ1-1; D unclear. The clonotype was recovered from an adult with an advanced solid tumor such as melanoma, head and neck, liver or kidney cancer. Sequenced material: CD4+ or CD8+ T cells sorted from blood, taken in a trial of the OX40 agonist ivuxolimab. Written as DNA, the CDR3 is TGTGCCAGCAACCCGAACACTGAAGCTTTCTTT. Protein: CASNPNTEAFF. The full variable domain, its missing parts supplied by reference TRBV7-9 and TRBJ1-1, is DTGVSQNPRHKITKRGQNVTFRCDPISEHNRLYWYRQTLGQGPEFLTYFQNEAQLEKSRLLSDRFSAERPKGSFSTLEIQRTEQGDSAMYLCASNPNTEAFFGQGTRLTVV.